This is a list of T cell receptor beta chains from one sample in a study of beta chain features in type 1 diabetes. This table comes from immunoSEQ multiplex PCR, and its TCRdb copy is limited to in-frame clones, with some not included. Of roughly 300,000 clones listed, 11% to 15% are singletons. The specimen was central memory CD4+ T cells from blood. These receptors were obtained from a man aged 30 to 45 in good health. The CDR3 runs from the conserved cysteine through the conserved F or W. A D gene is named only where the DNA matches it firmly. Expanded clones get a size class; other rows say once, few or many, or leave the size out.

J gene: TRBJ2-7
D gene: NA
clone size: NA
V gene: TRBV14
CDR3 DNA: TGTGCCAGCAGCCAAGAGGTTAGCGGTCCCTACGAGCAGTACTTC
CDR3 protein: CASSQEVSGPYEQYF

J gene: TRBJ2-3
D gene: TRBD1
clone size: NA
V gene: TRBV7-2
CDR3 DNA: TGTGCCAGCAGCCGGGACAGGGGCCTTACAGATACGCAGTATTTT
CDR3 protein: CASSRDRGLTDTQYF

J gene: TRBJ1-6
D gene: NA
clone size: few
V gene: TRBV11-2
CDR3 DNA: TGTGCCAGCAGCTTGGGGGTTACGGGGAATTCACCCCTCCACTTT
CDR3 protein: CASSLGVTGNSPLHF

J gene: TRBJ1-1
D gene: NA
clone size: NA
V gene: TRBV5-8
CDR3 DNA: TGTGCCAGCAGGAAGACAGCTAACACTGAAGCTTTCTTT
CDR3 protein: CASRKTANTEAFF

J gene: TRBJ2-5
D gene: NA
clone size: few
V gene: TRBV5-1
CDR3 DNA: TGCGCCAGCAGCTTGACAGTTTTCCAAGAGACCCAGTACTTC
CDR3 protein: CASSLTVFQETQYF

J gene: TRBJ1-2
D gene: TRBD1
clone size: NA
V gene: TRBV5-1
CDR3 DNA: TGCGCCAGCAGCCCGGATGCCAGGGGGAACTATGGCTACACCTTC
CDR3 protein: CASSPDARGNYGYTF

J gene: TRBJ2-3
D gene: TRBD2
clone size: NA
V gene: TRBV4-1
CDR3 DNA: TGCGCCAGCAGCCGGACCGGGACTAGCGGGAGAGATACGCAGTATTTT
CDR3 protein: CASSRTGTSGRDTQYF

J gene: TRBJ1-5
D gene: NA
clone size: NA
V gene: TRBV4-2
CDR3 DNA: TGTGCCAGCAGCCAAGGACAGTACAATCAGCCCCAGCATTTT
CDR3 protein: CASSQGQYNQPQHF

J gene: TRBJ2-3
D gene: NA
clone size: NA
V gene: TRBV4-3
CDR3 DNA: TGCGCCAGCAGCCAAGCACTAGCCACAGATACGCAGTATTTT
CDR3 protein: CASSQALATDTQYF

J gene: TRBJ1-2
D gene: NA
clone size: few
V gene: TRBV5-6
CDR3 DNA: TGTGCCAGCAGCTTGGACAGTGGTGAAACCTTC
CDR3 protein: CASSLDSGETF

J gene: TRBJ1-1
D gene: NA
clone size: NA
V gene: TRBV6-5
CDR3 DNA: TGTGCCAGCAGTTACATGGGACACCTGAACACTGAAGCTTTCTTT
CDR3 protein: CASSYMGHLNTEAFF

J gene: TRBJ2-2
D gene: NA
clone size: few
V gene: TRBV18
CDR3 DNA: TGTGCCAGCTCACCAAGATCTTTGGCAGGCCCAGGAACCGGGGAGCTGTTTTTT
CDR3 protein: CASSPRSLAGPGTGELFF

J gene: TRBJ2-4
D gene: TRBD1
clone size: NA
V gene: TRBV19
CDR3 DNA: TGTGCCAGTAGTCTCCTAAGCCAGGGGGTCTCAAACAAAAACATTCAGTACTTC
CDR3 protein: CASSLLSQGVSNKNIQYF

J gene: TRBJ2-4
D gene: TRBD1
clone size: many
V gene: TRBV2
CDR3 DNA: TGTGCCAGCAGTGTTTACAGGGGGGAAGGAGCCAAAAACATTCAGTACTTC
CDR3 protein: CASSVYRGEGAKNIQYF

J gene: TRBJ1-5
D gene: TRBD1
clone size: few
V gene: TRBV6-5
CDR3 DNA: TGTGCCAGCAGCCCTGATCCGGGACAGCATCAGCCCCAGCATTTT
CDR3 protein: CASSPDPGQHQPQHF

J gene: TRBJ2-7
D gene: TRBD2
clone size: few
V gene: TRBV9
CDR3 DNA: TGTGCCAGCAGCGTTTCAGCGGGGGACCAATACGAGCAGTACTTC
CDR3 protein: CASSVSAGDQYEQYF

J gene: TRBJ1-4
D gene: NA
clone size: NA
V gene: TRBV4-2
CDR3 DNA: TGTGCCAGCAGCCACGACAATCCAACTAATGAAAAACTGTTTTTT
CDR3 protein: CASSHDNPTNEKLFF

J gene: TRBJ2-1
D gene: TRBD1
clone size: few
V gene: TRBV7-3
CDR3 DNA: TGTGCCAGCAGCTCTGGGACAGGGGGCTACAATGAGCAGTTCTTC
CDR3 protein: CASSSGTGGYNEQFF

J gene: TRBJ2-3
D gene: TRBD2
clone size: few
V gene: TRBV5-1
CDR3 DNA: TGCGCCAGCAGCTTGAGCGGGGGGAACACAGATACGCAGTATTTT
CDR3 protein: CASSLSGGNTDTQYF

J gene: TRBJ1-1
D gene: NA
clone size: few
V gene: TRBV5-8
CDR3 DNA: TGTGCCAGCAGCTTGGGCACCGGAAGGGTAGGCGCTTTCTTT
CDR3 protein: CASSLGTGRVGAFF

J gene: TRBJ1-1
D gene: NA
clone size: NA
V gene: TRBV5-1
CDR3 DNA: TGCGCCAGCCGTTTCAATTGGGGGCAGAACACTGAAGCTTTCTTT
CDR3 protein: CASRFNWGQNTEAFF

J gene: TRBJ2-5
D gene: NA
clone size: NA
V gene: TRBV7-9
CDR3 DNA: TGTGCCAGCAGCTTAGGGGCGGGCCAAGAGACCCAGTACTTC
CDR3 protein: CASSLGAGQETQYF

J gene: TRBJ1-5
D gene: NA
clone size: NA
V gene: TRBV2
CDR3 DNA: TGTGCCAGCAGTGCCGCGGGTGATCAGCCCCAGCATTTT
CDR3 protein: CASSAAGDQPQHF

J gene: TRBJ1-2
D gene: NA
clone size: NA
V gene: TRBV9
CDR3 DNA: TGTGCCAGCAGCGTAGGTCCAGGGCAGAGCTATGGCTACACCTTC
CDR3 protein: CASSVGPGQSYGYTF

J gene: TRBJ1-1
D gene: TRBD1
clone size: NA
V gene: TRBV6-5
CDR3 DNA: TGTGCCAGCAGTTACTCAGCCGGGACAGGGAGAGGTTTGGCTTTCTTT
CDR3 protein: CASSYSAGTGRGLAFF

J gene: TRBJ2-1
D gene: TRBD2
clone size: NA
V gene: TRBV11-2
CDR3 DNA: TGTGCCAGCAGCCCACGGACTAGCGGGGGGGGTTCCCACAATGAGCAGTTCTTC
CDR3 protein: CASSPRTSGGGSHNEQFF

J gene: TRBJ1-5
D gene: NA
clone size: few
V gene: TRBV30
CDR3 DNA: TGTGCCTGGAGAAGACCGGGGCAGGGGAATCAGCCCCAGCATTTT
CDR3 protein: CAWRRPGQGNQPQHF

J gene: TRBJ2-1
D gene: NA
clone size: few
V gene: TRBV5-1
CDR3 DNA: TGCGCCAGCCAGCCTACCACAGGGAAGGATGAGCAGTTCTTC
CDR3 protein: CASQPTTGKDEQFF

J gene: TRBJ1-4
D gene: NA
clone size: NA
V gene: TRBV5-1
CDR3 DNA: TGCGCCAGCAGCTTGGGGGGCGCGGATGAAAAACTGTTTTTT
CDR3 protein: CASSLGGADEKLFF

J gene: TRBJ2-3
D gene: NA
clone size: NA
V gene: TRBV11-2
CDR3 DNA: TGTGCCAGCAGCTTAGGGATAGGTGGCCAGCGCGATACGCAGTATTTT
CDR3 protein: CASSLGIGGQRDTQYF

J gene: TRBJ2-1
D gene: NA
clone size: many
V gene: TRBV28
CDR3 DNA: TGTGCCAGCCGATGGGGGAGGTCAACCTACAATGAGCAGTTCTTC
CDR3 protein: CASRWGRSTYNEQFF

J gene: TRBJ1-1
D gene: NA
clone size: NA
V gene: TRBV10-3
CDR3 DNA: TGTGCCAGCAGTTCGGGGACGCTTTCAAGTTTCTTT
CDR3 protein: CASSSGTLSSFF

J gene: TRBJ1-6
D gene: TRBD1
clone size: NA
V gene: TRBV11-2
CDR3 DNA: TGTGCCAGCAGCTTAGAGCCGGGACAGAATTCACCCCTCCACTTT
CDR3 protein: CASSLEPGQNSPLHF

J gene: TRBJ2-3
D gene: NA
clone size: many
V gene: TRBV7-2
CDR3 DNA: TGTGCCAGCAGCTTACTCGGGGGTACAGATACGCAGTATTTT
CDR3 protein: CASSLLGGTDTQYF

J gene: TRBJ2-6
D gene: NA
clone size: NA
V gene: TRBV18
CDR3 DNA: TGTGCCAGCTCATCCTCAGGGGCCGGGGCCAACGTCCTGACTTTC
CDR3 protein: CASSSSGAGANVLTF

J gene: TRBJ1-4
D gene: NA
clone size: NA
V gene: TRBV27
CDR3 DNA: TGTGCCAGCAGACCGGACCGTGGAGAAAAACTGTTTTTT
CDR3 protein: CASRPDRGEKLFF

J gene: TRBJ2-1
D gene: NA
clone size: many
V gene: TRBV19
CDR3 DNA: TGTGCCAGTAAAGGCAGGGTGGTCGGCAATGAGCAGTTCTTC
CDR3 protein: CASKGRVVGNEQFF

J gene: TRBJ2-3
D gene: NA
clone size: NA
V gene: TRBV10-3
CDR3 DNA: TGTGCCATCAGTGAGTCCCTGGGGGGCAGGGATACGCAGTATTTT
CDR3 protein: CAISESLGGRDTQYF

J gene: TRBJ1-5
D gene: NA
clone size: few
V gene: TRBV4-3
CDR3 DNA: TGCGCCAGCAGCCAAATAGGTGATCAGCCCCAGCATTTT
CDR3 protein: CASSQIGDQPQHF

J gene: TRBJ2-1
D gene: NA
clone size: NA
V gene: TRBV15
CDR3 DNA: TGTGCCACCAGCAGTCTGGGGGACAATGAGCAGTTCTTC
CDR3 protein: CATSSLGDNEQFF

J gene: TRBJ2-7
D gene: TRBD1
clone size: NA
V gene: TRBV4-3
CDR3 DNA: TGCGCCAGCAGCCAACAGAGGGCAGGGGGCTACGAGCAGTACTTC
CDR3 protein: CASSQQRAGGYEQYF

J gene: TRBJ2-2
D gene: NA
clone size: few
V gene: TRBV19
CDR3 DNA: TGTGCCAGTAGCACCGTATCGAACACCGGGGAGCTGTTTTTT
CDR3 protein: CASSTVSNTGELFF

J gene: TRBJ1-1
D gene: TRBD1
clone size: NA
V gene: TRBV19
CDR3 DNA: TGTGCCAGTAGTATTGGAACTCCGGGACAGCCAAACACTGAAGCTTTCTTT
CDR3 protein: CASSIGTPGQPNTEAFF

J gene: TRBJ2-5
D gene: NA
clone size: NA
V gene: TRBV6-1
CDR3 DNA: TGTGCCATCAGTGAGTGGTCTAGCAGAGAGACCCAGTACTTC
CDR3 protein: CAISEWSSRETQYF

J gene: TRBJ2-3
D gene: TRBD2
clone size: NA
V gene: TRBV7-2
CDR3 DNA: TGTGCCAGCAGCTTAGCCACTAGCGGACACACCCCAGATACGCAGTATTTT
CDR3 protein: CASSLATSGHTPDTQYF

J gene: TRBJ2-3
D gene: NA
clone size: few
V gene: TRBV27
CDR3 DNA: NA
CDR3 protein: CASSFGAGTGSTDTQYF

J gene: TRBJ1-5
D gene: TRBD1
clone size: once
V gene: TRBV30
CDR3 DNA: TGTGCCTGGAGTCAGGGGGCAAAGCAGCCCCAGCATTTT
CDR3 protein: CAWSQGAKQPQHF

J gene: TRBJ2-6
D gene: NA
clone size: NA
V gene: TRBV5-4
CDR3 DNA: TGTGCCAGCAGCCCCGGCCCAGGGAGAGGGGCCAACGTCCTGACTTTC
CDR3 protein: CASSPGPGRGANVLTF

J gene: TRBJ2-5
D gene: NA
clone size: few
V gene: TRBV7-2
CDR3 DNA: TGTGCCAGCAGCCCCGGACTAGTGGGAGGGGGCCAAGAGACCCAGTACTTC
CDR3 protein: CASSPGLVGGGQETQYF

J gene: TRBJ2-7
D gene: NA
clone size: NA
V gene: TRBV7-9
CDR3 DNA: TGTGCCACGCAAGTTGCGTCCTACGAGCAGTACTTC
CDR3 protein: CATQVASYEQYF

J gene: TRBJ1-6
D gene: TRBD1
clone size: NA
V gene: TRBV6-5
CDR3 DNA: TGTGCCAGCAGCAGGACAGGGTTTCGCTCACCCCTCCACTTT
CDR3 protein: CASSRTGFRSPLHF

J gene: TRBJ2-3
D gene: NA
clone size: NA
V gene: TRBV30
CDR3 DNA: TGTGCCTGGAACGCGGGGCGCATAGATACGCAGTATTTT
CDR3 protein: CAWNAGRIDTQYF

J gene: TRBJ2-3
D gene: TRBD2
clone size: NA
V gene: TRBV5-6
CDR3 DNA: TGTGCCAGCAGCCCCAGCGGGGCCACAGATACGCAGTATTTT
CDR3 protein: CASSPSGATDTQYF

J gene: TRBJ2-2
D gene: TRBD1
clone size: NA
V gene: TRBV5-1
CDR3 DNA: TGCGCCGGAAGACAGGGGGCGAAATCTAACACCGGGGAGCTGTTTTTT
CDR3 protein: CAGRQGAKSNTGELFF

J gene: TRBJ1-4
D gene: NA
clone size: NA
V gene: TRBV2
CDR3 DNA: TGTGCCAGCAGTTGGTTGGGTACGGGACTGTTTTTT
CDR3 protein: CASSWLGTGLFF

J gene: TRBJ2-1
D gene: TRBD2
clone size: many
V gene: TRBV29-1
CDR3 DNA: TGCAGCGTTGATCGGCCTAGCGGGGGGGCCTTTGAGCAGTTCTTC
CDR3 protein: CSVDRPSGGAFEQFF

J gene: TRBJ2-1
D gene: NA
clone size: few
V gene: TRBV7-7
CDR3 DNA: TGTGCTAGCAGCTTGAACCCCAGGGCCAATGAGCAGTTCTTC
CDR3 protein: CASSLNPRANEQFF

J gene: TRBJ1-1
D gene: NA
clone size: NA
V gene: TRBV6-5
CDR3 DNA: TGTGCCAGCAGTTACTCGATTGAGCTGAACACTGAAGCTTTCTTT
CDR3 protein: CASSYSIELNTEAFF

J gene: TRBJ2-3
D gene: NA
clone size: many
V gene: TRBV15
CDR3 DNA: TGTGCCACCAGTTTGCCGGGACTCACAGATACGCAGTATTTT
CDR3 protein: CATSLPGLTDTQYF

J gene: TRBJ1-1
D gene: NA
clone size: NA
V gene: TRBV7-7
CDR3 DNA: TGTGCCAGCAGCTTAGGGACGCGACACAACACTGAAGCTTTCTTT
CDR3 protein: CASSLGTRHNTEAFF